The rows below give T cell receptor beta chains drawn from one sample of a study of cytomegalovirus exposure and HLA in healthy donors. TCRdb's copy holds only in-frame clones and misses some; the assay was immunoSEQ multiplex PCR. The table has tens of thousands of clones, 90% seen once; the top ten hold less than 3%. The sequencing sample was made of PBMCs. The receptors shown here come from a woman between 18 and 29 years old in good health and CMV-seronegative. Each CDR3 is given with its conserved first and last residue. Each record gives: D gene, J gene, clone size, V gene, CDR3 protein, CDR3 DNA. D genes are given only for firm matches. Size values are once, few and many counts, or a class for expanded clones, and some rows have none.

- | TRBJ2-5 | - | TRBV18 | CASSLAQGSGETQYF | TGTGCCAGCTCACTCGCCCAGGGGTCTGGAGAGACCCAGTACTTC
- | TRBJ2-4 | - | TRBV10-1 | CASSESASLVKNIQYF | TGCGCCAGCAGTGAGTCCGCTAGCTTAGTCAAAAACATTCAGTACTTC
- | TRBJ2-1 | - | TRBV20-1 | CSALRDWQFF | TGCAGTGCTCTACGGGACTGGCAGTTCTTC
TRBD2 | TRBJ2-1 | - | TRBV28 | CASSRSGGGPYNEQFF | TGTGCCAGCAGTAGAAGCGGGGGGGGGCCATACAATGAGCAGTTCTTC
TRBD2 | TRBJ2-1 | - | TRBV6-4 | CASSMAGDSYNEQFF | TGTGCCAGCAGTATGGCGGGAGATTCCTACAATGAGCAGTTCTTC
- | TRBJ1-4 | once | TRBV5-1 | CASSLVGGENEKLFF | TGCGCCAGCAGCTTGGTAGGAGGGGAAAATGAAAAACTGTTTTTT
- | TRBJ1-6 | - | TRBV5-4 | CASSLETGNNSPLHF | TGTGCCAGCAGCTTGGAGACAGGAAATAATTCACCCCTCCACTTT
- | TRBJ1-4 | once | TRBV23-1 | CASRKRGRENEKLFF | TGCGCCAGCAGAAAAAGAGGACGGGAAAATGAAAAACTGTTTTTT
- | TRBJ1-3 | - | TRBV29-1 | CSVESLSTIYF | TGCAGCGTTGAATCTTTGAGTACCATATATTTT
TRBD2 | TRBJ2-1 | once | TRBV19 | CASSPWTSGGGNEQFF | TGTGCCAGTAGTCCCTGGACTAGCGGGGGCGGCAATGAGCAGTTCTTC
- | TRBJ2-5 | once | TRBV12-5 | CASGFRQGGQETQYF | TGTGCTAGTGGTTTCAGACAGGGAGGACAAGAGACCCAGTACTTC
TRBD2 | TRBJ2-7 | - | TRBV28 | CASSLEGLAGGGEQYF | TGTGCCAGCAGTTTAGAAGGCCTAGCGGGAGGGGGTGAGCAGTACTTC
TRBD1 | TRBJ2-7 | - | TRBV28 | CASGDSSSYEQYF | TGTGCCAGCGGGGACAGCTCCTCCTACGAGCAGTACTTC
TRBD2 | TRBJ2-1 | once | TRBV30 | CAITSGDYNEQFF | TGTGCCATAACTAGCGGGGATTACAATGAGCAGTTCTTC